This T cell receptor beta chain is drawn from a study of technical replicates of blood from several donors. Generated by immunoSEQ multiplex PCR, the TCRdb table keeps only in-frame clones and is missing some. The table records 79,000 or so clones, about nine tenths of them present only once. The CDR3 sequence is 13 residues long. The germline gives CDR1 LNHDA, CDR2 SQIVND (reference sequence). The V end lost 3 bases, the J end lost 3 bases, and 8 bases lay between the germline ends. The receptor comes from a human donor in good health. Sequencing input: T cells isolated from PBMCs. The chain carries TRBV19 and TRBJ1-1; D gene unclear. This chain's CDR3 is CASSMGGYTEAFF. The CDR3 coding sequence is TGTGCCAGTAGTATGGGCGGGTACACTGAAGCTTTCTTT.